This T cell receptor beta chain is drawn from a study of beta chain features in type 1 diabetes. Findings and caveats of the study: Shortening of TCRB CDR3s, moderate but significant, appeared in all four CD4+ subsets of Type 1 diabetes patients. Across patients, naive, central memory and Treg TCRB repertoires exhibited apparently greater similarity than was observed across healthy donors.

As to this clone: The target antigen is unknown.

The sequenced template was cDNA made from the entire isolated RNA. The assay was immunoSEQ multiplex PCR, and TCRdb's table has in-frame clones only and misses some. Found here are 640,000 or so clones, roughly 12% of them singletons; the top ten hold about 0.02%. The CDR3 totals 13 residues. With 7 bases removed from V and 3 bases from J, the gap between germline ends came to 13 bases. The V gene's germline CDR1 is SGHNT and CDR2 YYREEE (reference sequence). The TCR originated in a man between 18 and 29 years old with type 1 diabetes. The gene calls are TRBV5-4 and TRBJ2-5; D unclear. The sample consisted of naive CD4+ T cells from blood. The CDR3 region has the DNA TGTGCCAGCGGGCCTCAATACGAAGAGACCCAGTACTTC. Translation gives CASGPQYEETQYF.